A selection of T cell receptor beta chains follows, all from one sample in a study of T cells in Graves' hyperthyroidism and ophthalmopathy. TCRdb ran MiXCR on the multiplex PCR reads and lists one entry per CDR3 protein. The repertoire includes about 610,000 distinct CDR3 sequences, about 14% of them detected once, and roughly 4.5% sits in the top ten. The sequenced sample was blood. The receptors derive from a woman aged 40-49 years with Graves' ophthalmopathy. Both conserved end residues are part of each CDR3. The D gene is left open where the match is weak.

TRBV6-5	.	TRBJ1-2	CASSYDEVYYGYTF
TRBV5-1	.	TRBJ2-7	CASSLATRQGGEQYF
TRBV2	.	TRBJ1-5	CASSEGSAGGQPQHF
TRBV7-2	.	TRBJ2-7	CASSFKSSAGEQYF
TRBV7-2	.	TRBJ2-5	CASSLVAFGETQYF
TRBV12-3/TRBV12-4	.	TRBJ2-2	CASRPSVASGELFF
TRBV28	TRBD2	TRBJ2-2	CASSLSGRFRELFF
TRBV4-2	TRBD2	TRBJ2-7	CASSKLSPGTSGSYEQYF
TRBV18	.	TRBJ1-1	CASSPPVGWDTEAFF
TRBV5-1	.	TRBJ2-7	CASSLDHGGFYEQYF
TRBV20-1	.	TRBJ2-1	CSADGGMNNEQFF
TRBV12-3/TRBV12-4	TRBD1	TRBJ2-7	CASSWGTGSNEQYF
TRBV18	.	TRBJ2-5	CASSPSGSEETQYF
TRBV6-1	TRBD1	TRBJ1-2	CASSFGTASSNYGYTF
TRBV29-1	TRBD2	TRBJ2-7	CSVEETSGRAYEQYF
TRBV7-9	.	TRBJ2-5	CASSTHHDGPKTQYF
TRBV14	.	TRBJ1-1	CASSPLGRGWNTEAFF
TRBV6-1	.	TRBJ1-5	CASSETPYQPQHF
TRBV28	.	TRBJ2-7	CASSSAVDTYEQYF
TRBV6-1	TRBD1	TRBJ1-2	CASKRLQGFGGYTF
TRBV30	.	TRBJ1-1	CASPGRLNTEAFF
TRBV11-1	TRBD2	TRBJ2-5	CASSYLAGGGFGETQYF
TRBV29-1	.	TRBJ2-7	CSVGGNVGIRGEQYF
TRBV6-2/TRBV6-3	.	TRBJ1-1	CASSGPMNTEAFF
TRBV12-3/TRBV12-4	.	TRBJ2-7	CASSLPGLKAYEQYF
TRBV19	TRBD2	TRBJ2-5	CASSMGLAGVQETQYF
TRBV20-1	.	TRBJ1-1	CSARPMSGDTEAFF
TRBV18	.	TRBJ2-7	CASSPGWSSYEQYF
TRBV27	.	TRBJ1-6	CTSKDLRSPLHF
TRBV11-2	TRBD2	TRBJ2-2	CASSLSGTSGRGELFF
TRBV24-1	TRBD2	TRBJ2-7	CATSLAGVHPLSYEQYF
TRBV24-1	TRBD2	TRBJ2-5	CATSDSRGDQETQYF
TRBV29-1	.	TRBJ1-3	CSALGRGNTIYF
TRBV6-1	.	TRBJ2-7	CASSDGRGEQYF
TRBV6-5	TRBD2	TRBJ2-7	CASRREAGGSYEQYF
TRBV29-1	.	TRBJ1-2	CSVVPGGEGYTF
TRBV10-3	.	TRBJ2-1	CAIRTRGEGVNEQFF
TRBV7-9	.	TRBJ2-5	CASSARLGVEETQYF
TRBV4-3	.	TRBJ1-1	CASSQGVGMNTEAFF
TRBV18	.	TRBJ2-5	CASSPLLGKETQYF
TRBV19	TRBD1	TRBJ2-7	CASQGQGGGMGYEQYF
TRBV28	TRBD1	TRBJ2-7	CASSLNTGEDYEQYF
TRBV5-4	TRBD1	TRBJ2-2	CASTQGQGTTGELFF
TRBV5-1	.	TRBJ1-5	CASSLFPNQPQHF
TRBV2	.	TRBJ2-7	CASMVPPSEQYF
TRBV20-1	.	TRBJ2-6	CSALEVNAGANVLTF
TRBV7-9	.	TRBJ1-2	CASSATEYGYTF
TRBV5-1	.	TRBJ2-5	CASSLDTAETQYF
TRBV24-1	TRBD2	TRBJ2-5	CATSRGGLGETQYF
TRBV5-1	.	TRBJ2-7	CASSLAFSERFYEQYF
TRBV5-1	.	TRBJ2-3	CASSLTHGTDTQYF
TRBV11-1	TRBD2	TRBJ2-5	CASSPLAGVKTQYF
TRBV6-1	.	TRBJ1-5	CASTLRFDQPQHF
TRBV7-2	.	TRBJ1-2	CASSLAEGMNYGYTF
TRBV12-3/TRBV12-4	.	TRBJ2-7	CASSFFSREQYF
TRBV7-3	.	TRBJ2-5	CASRPGAGGRETQYF
TRBV15	.	TRBJ1-1	CATSRDKMQGTRLGF
TRBV10-2	.	TRBJ1-1	CASSESGRYTEAFF